This T cell receptor (beta chain) was recorded in a study of shared clonotypes between healthy human individuals. Libraries were prepared by immunoSEQ multiplex PCR; TCRdb keeps only in-frame clonotypes and omits some of them. The sample carries 450,000 to 600,000 clones, 79% recorded once. On this clone: Other nucleotide sequences from this sample produce the same CDR3.

The receptor was derived from a woman aged 40 to 50 in good health. Some clones in this sample may be carry-over from other donors' samples. Sample: PBMCs.

Here the CDR3 DNA reads TGTGCCAGCAGTTTATACTCCTACGAGCAGTACTTC. Translation: CASSLYSYEQYF. The chain combines TRBV28 with TRBJ2-7; D unclear. The V end was cut by 1 base, the J end by 0 bases, with 1 base between. The germline gives CDR1 MDHEN, CDR2 SYDVKM. This CDR3 has 12 amino acids. Complete variable domain (other parts from reference TRBV28 and TRBJ2-7): DVKVTQSSRYLVKRTGEKVFLECVQDMDHENMFWYRQDPGLGLRLIYFSYDVKMKEKGDIPEGYSVSREKKERFSLILESASTNQTSMYLCASSLYSYEQYFGPGTRLTVT.